The 18 T cell receptor beta chains in this list originate from one sample, sequenced in a study of T cell responses to AZD1222 COVID-19 vaccine. Some clones are missing from TCRdb's copy, which holds only in-frame ones; the method was immunoSEQ multiplex PCR. The sample comprises 95,000 to 150,000 clones, roughly 90% of which are singletons, and 1.1% rests with the top ten. This material consisted of peripheral blood, taken on day 0 of AZD1222 vaccination. The receptors shown here come from an adult in good health.

The rearrangement links TRBV7-3 to TRBJ2-7; D is possibly TRBD1 (5 bases). The V end was cut by 5 bases, the J end by 2 bases, with 13 bases between. Germline loops: CDR1 SGHTA, CDR2 FQGTGA. The CDR3 is 14 residues long. DNA for the CDR3: TGTGCCAGCAGCCCAGGGCCAGGACCCTACGAGCAGTACTTC. It is translated as CASSPGPGPYEQYF.

The chain employs TRBV19 and TRBJ2-1; TRBD1 might be the D (6 bases). V was cut by 1 base and J by 3 bases, with 16 bases left in between. The CDR3 runs to 17 residues. The germline gives CDR1 LNHDA, CDR2 SQIVND (reference sequence). CDR3 DNA sequence: TGTGCCAGTAGTATAGTGAGGGGGTCGGGTGGCTACAATGAGCAGTTCTTC. This encodes CASSIVRGSGGYNEQFF.

The rearrangement uses TRBV6-5 and TRBJ1-1; D is unresolved. Germline V lookup: CDR1 MNHEY, CDR2 SVGAGI. The CDR3 loop spans 15 amino acids. With 7 bases removed from V and 0 bases from J, the gap between germline ends came to 15 bases. The CDR3 sequence: CASKPLEGMNTEAFF. The CDR3 coding sequence is TGTGCCAGCAAGCCTTTGGAAGGGATGAACACTGAAGCTTTCTTT.

Points on this clone: Other DNA sequences in the same sample also yield this CDR3. The rearrangement links TRBV20-1 to TRBJ2-7; the D is unclear. Per the germline V gene, CDR1 is DFQATT and CDR2 is SNEGSKA (reference sequence). CDR3 length: 11 residues. V lost 1 base and J 7 bases, leaving 8 bases between the germline ends. The CDR3, as DNA: TGCAGTGCTAGAGGTGTCGGGGAGCAGTACTTC. It translates to CSARGVGEQYF.

V gene TRBV6-5 combines with J gene TRBJ1-2; no reliable D call. Germline V lookup: CDR1 MNHEY, CDR2 SVGAGI. V was cut by 4 bases and J by 6 bases, with 3 bases left in between. The CDR3 sequence is 10 residues long. CDR3 amino acids: CASSWDGYTF. CDR3 sequence (DNA): TGTGCCAGCAGTTGGGATGGCTACACCTTC.

CDR3 sequence: CASSLVGDTDTQYF. As DNA, the CDR3 is TGTGCCAGCAGCTTAGTCGGCGACACAGATACGCAGTATTTT. V and J are TRBV11-3 and TRBJ2-3; D is uncertain. V lost 1 base and J 2 bases, leaving 7 bases between the germline ends. There are 14 residues in the CDR3. Germline assignment: CDR1 SGHNT and CDR2 YENEEA.

The V call is TRBV29-1, the J call TRBJ1-5; D not certain. In germline, CDR1 is SQVTM, CDR2 ANQGSEA. CDR3 length: 12 amino acids. V lost 4 bases, J lost 2 bases, and 6 bases lay in between. The CDR3: CSVATGNQPQHF. In DNA form, the CDR3 reads TGCAGCGTTGCTACAGGCAATCAGCCCCAGCATTTT. Full variable domain (remainder filled in from reference TRBV29-1 and TRBJ1-5): SAVISQKPSRDICQRGTSLTIQCQVDSQVTMMFWYRQQPGQSLTLIATANQGSEATYESGFVIDKFPISRPNLTFSTLTVSNMSPEDSSIYLCSVATGNQPQHFGDGTRLSIL.

This clone was seen once. This CDR3 reads CASSTQGAGELFF. The CDR3 region has the DNA TGTGCCAGTAGCACACAGGGGGCCGGGGAGCTGTTTTTT. This chain links TRBV19 with TRBJ2-2, with 8 positions matching TRBD1. Germline trimming cut 6 bases from V and 6 bases from J; bases unmatched to any gene: 3. The CDR3 consists of 13 residues. CDR1 and CDR2 (germline): LNHDA, SQIVND (reference sequence).

This chain joins TRBV18 and TRBJ2-6; 8 bases agree with TRBD1. This CDR3 has 17 residues. Germline V gives CDR1 KGHSH, CDR2 LQKENI. V lost 3 bases, J lost 3 bases, and 7 bases stayed unmatched. CDR3 in DNA: TGTGCCAGCTCACCGGGGGACAGGTTTGTTGGGGCCAACGTCCTGACTTTC. Translation gives CASSPGDRFVGANVLTF.

As regards this clone: An end of the junction does not agree with germline; a read error may underlie this. The J gene is TRBJ1-5, the V gene TRBV20-1; D may be TRBD1 (6 bases). The CDR3 consists of 13 residues. Germline CDR1 is DFQATT and CDR2 is SNEGSKA (reference sequence). DNA for the CDR3: TGCAGTGCTAGTAGACAGGCTATGTCAGCCCCAGCATTT. As protein: CSASRQAMSAPAF.

This sequence joins TRBV12-3 or TRBV12-4 and TRBJ1-1, with D unclear. V shed 5 bases and J shed 4 bases, with 11 bases lying between them. The CDR3 spans 13 residues. The CDR3, as DNA: TGTGCCAGCAGTGTGGGTTTGGGCACTGAAGCTTTCTTT. This gives the protein CASSVGLGTEAFF.

The chain recombines TRBV5-1 with TRBJ2-7; a weak D match, TRBD2 (5 bases). Germline lookup yields CDR1 SGHRS and CDR2 YFSETQ. V lost 5 bases and J lost 2, with 20 bases in between. The CDR3 is 16 amino acids. The CDR3 region is CASRKGVGLTPYEQYF. In nucleotides, the CDR3 is TGCGCCAGCAGGAAAGGCGTCGGACTGACCCCCTACGAGCAGTACTTC.

This chain connects TRBV7-9 to TRBJ1-2; possibly TRBD1 for D (5 bases). Trimming took 1 base from V and 4 from J, leaving 10 bases between them. From germline, CDR1 is SEHNR and CDR2 FQNEAQ (reference sequence). CDR3 size: 14 residues. CDR3 in DNA: TGTGCCAGCAGCTTAGTGGGGCGGATCTATGGCTACACCTTC. Protein sequence: CASSLVGRIYGYTF.

The chain has TRBV4-2 and TRBJ1-5; D unresolved. Trimming left V 4 bases short and J 0 bases short, with 10 bases between. CDR1 is LGHNA, CDR2 YNFKEQ, per germline. The CDR3 is 15 amino acids. In DNA, the CDR3 is TGTGCCAGCAGCCCCCATAGGGATAGCAATCAGCCCCAGCATTTT. Protein sequence: CASSPHRDSNQPQHF.

V gene TRBV6-6 combines with J gene TRBJ1-1; possibly TRBD1 for D (5 bases). CDR1 and CDR2 (germline): MNHNY, SVGAGI (reference sequence). The germline V and J ends were trimmed by 2 bases and 0 bases, with 7 bases remaining between them. The CDR3 sequence is 14 residues long. This CDR3 is CASSYGRVNTEAFF. The CDR3 nucleotides read TGTGCCAGCAGTTACGGCAGGGTGAACACTGAAGCTTTCTTT.

CDR3 region: CASSIRWGTLGGYTF. The CDR3 DNA sequence: TGTGCCAGCAGTATAAGGTGGGGGACGCTCGGTGGCTACACCTTC. V gene TRBV28 combines with J gene TRBJ1-2, with D tentatively TRBD1 (5 bases). Germline V gene lookup returns CDR1 MDHEN and CDR2 SYDVKM. There are 15 residues in the CDR3. Deletions cut 5 bases from V and 7 bases from J, with 20 bases between.

This chain links TRBV2 with TRBJ1-4, with D uncertain. This CDR3 is 13 amino acids long. Germline V gene sequence: CDR1 SNHLY, CDR2 FYNNEI. V was trimmed by 8 bases and J by 7 bases, leaving 14 bases between them. The CDR3 DNA sequence: TGTGCCAGCCGTAACGGCTTGGGTGAAAAACTGTTTTTT. Protein sequence: CASRNGLGEKLFF.

V and J are TRBV9 and TRBJ2-5; D tentatively reads TRBD1 or TRBD2 (5 bases each). Germline loops: CDR1 SGDLS, CDR2 YYNGEE. Trimming removed 4 bases from V and 5 bases from J, with 21 bases in between. The CDR3 loop spans 16 amino acids. Here the CDR3 DNA reads TGTGCCAGCAGCTTTGGGGTGAGGTTTGAGGGGGAGACCCAGTACTTC. Its translation: CASSFGVRFEGETQYF. Complete variable domain (other parts from reference TRBV9 and TRBJ2-5): DSGVTQTPKHLITATGQRVTLRCSPRSGDLSVYWYQQSLDQGLQFLIQYYNGEERAKGNILERFSAQQFPDLHSELNLSSLELGDSALYFCASSFGVRFEGETQYFGPGTRLLVL.